This T cell receptor beta chain was documented in a study of shared clonotypes between healthy human individuals. Study-level background: Serving as donors were two women and a few men, whose ages spanned 18 to 49.

Assay runs were performed at deep level. The repertoire was sequenced with immunoSEQ multiplex PCR; TCRdb's copy has only in-frame clones and lacks some. This repertoire shows 1.5 million to 1.9 million clones, about 98% found once; its top ten account for about 0.45%. After removal of 1 base from V and 1 base from J, the junction contained 10 bases not matched to a gene. In germline, CDR1 is SGHTA, CDR2 FQGNSA. The CDR3 contains 19 residues. Negatively enriched CD4+ T cells were divided by CD45RA into naive and memory. The V and J genes are TRBV7-2 and TRBJ1-5; 10 bases are shared with TRBD1. The TCR sequence derives from a man aged 25 to 40 in good health. Sequencing was done on a sample of naive CD4+ T cells sorted from blood. Described subset: CD45RA+ positively selected. CDR3: CASSLVRGTGVMSNQPQHF. DNA for the CDR3: TGTGCCAGCAGCTTAGTCCGAGGGACAGGGGTGATGAGCAATCAGCCCCAGCATTTT.